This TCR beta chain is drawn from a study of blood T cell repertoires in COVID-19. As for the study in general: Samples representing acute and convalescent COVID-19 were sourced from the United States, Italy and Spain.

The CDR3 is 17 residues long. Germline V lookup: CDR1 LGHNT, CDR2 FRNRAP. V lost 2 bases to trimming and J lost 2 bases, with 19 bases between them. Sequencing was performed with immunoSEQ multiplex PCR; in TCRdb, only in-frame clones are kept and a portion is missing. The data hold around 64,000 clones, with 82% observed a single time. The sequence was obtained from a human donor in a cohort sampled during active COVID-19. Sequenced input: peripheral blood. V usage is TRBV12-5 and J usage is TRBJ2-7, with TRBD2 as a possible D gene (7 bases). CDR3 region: CASGLTTGGAVAYEQYF. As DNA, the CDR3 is TGTGCTAGTGGTTTGACAACTGGGGGGGCCGTTGCCTACGAGCAGTACTTC.